Below, 32 T cell receptor beta chains from the same sample are listed, as sequenced in a study of T-cell reconstitution after alpha-beta-depleted transplantation in children. Library preparation (for TCRbeta) was performed with unique molecular identifiers. TCRdb re-derived calls from the PCR reads in MiXCR, one entry per CDR3 protein. The sample contains approximately 120,000 distinct CDR3 sequences, about 9.9% of which appear only once. The sequences come from PBMCs, mostly from graft donor cells, collected 180 days after TCRalphabeta/CD19-depleted stem cell transplant. These receptors came from a girl under three years old who had a stem cell transplant for combined immunodeficiency, so the T cells may come from the graft donor.

The V gene is TRBV7-9, the J gene TRBJ1-4; D remains ambiguous. The CDR3 contains 13 residues. Trimming took 1 base from V and 7 from J, leaving 7 bases between them. Germline-derived CDR1 and CDR2 are SEHNR and FQNEAQ (reference sequence). The CDR3 DNA is TGTGCCAGCAGCTTAGTGGGAGTTGAAAAACTGTTTTTT. Translated: CASSLVGVEKLFF.

This clonotype has more than one count but fewer than ten. The chain combines TRBV12-3 or TRBV12-4 with TRBJ1-2, with D unclear. CDR3 length equals 14 residues. V was shortened by 3 bases and J by 3 bases, with 11 bases between the two germline ends. In nucleotides, the CDR3 is TGTGCCAGCAGTTTGGGAGGAGTCGACTATGGCTACACCTTC. Protein: CASSLGGVDYGYTF.

The chain is built from TRBV7-2 and TRBJ2-5; 7 bases map to TRBD2. The germline CDR1 and CDR2 sequences are SGHTA and FQGNSA. The CDR3 contains 15 residues. V lost 5 bases and J lost 1; bases outside the gene matches: 7. The DNA for the CDR3 is TGTGCCAGCAGCATTAGCGGGCCCCCCCAAGAGACCCAGTACTTC. Translated: CASSISGPPQETQYF.

This clonotype was detected a few times. This chain connects TRBV11-1 to TRBJ2-7; no reliable D call. CDR3 size: 12 residues. Germline CDR1 SGHAT, CDR2 FQDESV (reference sequence). V lost 2 bases and J lost 8, with 10 bases in between. The CDR3 DNA reads as TGTGCCAGCAGCTTATTTAGTGGACAGCAGTACTTC. Its protein is CASSLFSGQQYF.

The gene calls are TRBV29-1 and TRBJ2-2; TRBD2 aligns across 10 bases. Looked up from germline, CDR1 is SQVTM and CDR2 is ANQGSEA. V dropped 0 bases and J dropped 6; count of bases not matched to a gene: 7. The CDR3 sequence is 16 residues long. The CDR3 DNA reads as TGCAGCGTTGAAGATAAGCGGGGGGGCCTCCCCGGGGAGCTGTTTTTT. Its protein is CSVEDKRGGLPGELFF.

This clonotype was observed many times. The chain employs TRBV5-1 and TRBJ2-3; D is undetermined. CDR1 and CDR2 from the germline V gene are SGHRS and YFSETQ. Trimming shortened V by 1 base and J by 3 bases, and 15 bases separated the two germline ends. The CDR3 sequence is 16 residues long. The CDR3 here is CASSLSLVSGTDTQYF. The DNA for the CDR3 is TGCGCCAGCAGCTTGAGTTTGGTCAGTGGAACAGATACGCAGTATTTT.

Concerning this clonotype itself: A much larger clone is a single base away; this may be a read error. The chain joins TRBV5-1 to TRBJ2-2; D assignment may be TRBD1 or TRBD2 (5 bases each). CDR3 length: 14 residues. Germline V CDR1 and CDR2: SGHRS, YFSETQ. The CDR3 loop reads CASQLGANTRELFF. CDR3 DNA: TGCGCCAGCCAACTAGGGGCGAACACCAGGGAGCTGTTTTTT.

For the CDR3, the DNA is TGCAGTGCTAGAACACCACCCGGTTCACCCCTCCACTTT. Amino acids: CSARTPPGSPLHF. V gene TRBV20-1 combines with J gene TRBJ1-6; D gene unclear. Germline CDR1 is DFQATT and CDR2 is SNEGSKA (reference sequence). This CDR3 contains 13 residues. Trimming stripped 2 bases from V and 9 bases from J, with 11 bases between.

The CDR3 region is CASSMFRGRSTDTQYF. The CDR3 nucleotides read TGTGCCAGCAGCATGTTTCGGGGGCGAAGCACAGATACGCAGTATTTT. The V call is TRBV12-3 or TRBV12-4, the J call TRBJ2-3, with D perhaps TRBD1 or TRBD2 (6 bases each). There are 16 residues in the CDR3. The V and J ends lost 6 bases and 0 bases respectively, with 16 bases between them.

The chain combines TRBV5-1 with TRBJ2-1, with D tentatively TRBD1 or TRBD2 (5 bases each). The CDR3 length is 15 residues. Trimming stripped 0 bases from V and 9 bases from J, with 16 bases between. The germline V gene encodes CDR1 SGHRS and CDR2 YFSETQ. CDR3 residues: CASSLVQGPRGEQFF. In nucleotides, the CDR3 is TGCGCCAGCAGCTTGGTCCAGGGTCCCCGGGGTGAGCAGTTCTTC.

The V and J genes are TRBV7-9 and TRBJ2-1; D possibly matches TRBD1 or TRBD2 (5 bases each). The V end lost 0 bases, the J end lost 15 bases, and 15 bases lay between the germline ends. The CDR3 has 13 amino acids. Germline CDR1 is SEHNR and CDR2 is FQNEAQ (reference sequence). CDR3 sequence reads: CASSLAEFRETFF. DNA of the CDR3: TGTGCCAGCAGCTTAGCGGAATTCAGGGAGACGTTCTTC.

The chain employs TRBV7-2 and TRBJ1-4, with 8 bases identical to TRBD1. The CDR3 covers 16 residues. J lost 7 bases, V lost 5 bases, and 12 bases had no gene match. Germline CDR1 and CDR2: SGHTA and FQGNSA. The CDR3 region has the DNA TGTGCCAGCAGCACGGGACAGGCCACAATGGGTGAAAAACTGTTTTTT. Translated, it gives CASSTGQATMGEKLFF.

This clonotype was seen more than once but under ten times. The rearrangement joins TRBV3-1 to TRBJ1-1; D is unresolved. The CDR3 extends over 15 amino acids. Trimming took 1 base from V and 0 from J, leaving 9 bases between them. Germline V gives CDR1 LGHDT, CDR2 YNNKEL (reference sequence). In DNA, the CDR3 is TGTGCCAGCAGCCAAGCCCGGCAGATGAACACTGAAGCTTTCTTT. Amino acid sequence: CASSQARQMNTEAFF.

A few counts support this clonotype. The rearrangement uses TRBV20-1 and TRBJ1-5; no definite D call. This CDR3 has 14 amino acids. Trimming shortened V by 1 base and J by 2 bases, and 9 bases separated the two germline ends. CDR1 DFQATT and CDR2 SNEGSKA come from the germline V gene (reference sequence). The CDR3 spells CSARAGVGNQPQHF. DNA of the CDR3: TGCAGTGCTAGAGCCGGGGTAGGCAATCAGCCCCAGCATTTT.

This clonotype turned up a few times. The rearrangement links TRBV6-5 to TRBJ2-5, with 11 bases matching TRBD2. Germline V CDR1 and CDR2: MNHEY, SVGAGI. The CDR3 contains 15 residues. With 5 bases clipped from V and 4 bases from J, the junction kept 6 bases outside the gene matches. The DNA of the CDR3 is TGTGCCAGCAGTCTACTAGCGGGGGATGGAGAGACCCAGTACTTC. Protein: CASSLLAGDGETQYF.

This clonotype was counted at least ten times. The genes are TRBV5-1 and TRBJ2-5; 10 bases match TRBD1. The CDR3 extends over 13 amino acids. Germline values: CDR1 SGHRS, CDR2 YFSETQ. With V trimmed by 3 bases and J by 4 bases, 0 bases remained unmatched. The DNA for the CDR3 is TGCGCCAGCAGCTGGACAGGGGGAGAGACCCAGTACTTC. Translating gives CASSWTGGETQYF.

This clonotype appeared a few times. As DNA, the CDR3 is TGTGCCAGCAGTTTACTGGGACAGGGCTACGAGCAGTACTTC. Protein: CASSLLGQGYEQYF. The genes are TRBV27 and TRBJ2-7, with TRBD1 identical over 9 bases. The CDR3 spans 14 residues. V was clipped by 2 bases and J by 3 bases; unmatched bases: 2. In germline, CDR1 is MNHEY, CDR2 SMNVEV (reference sequence).

The chain combines TRBV5-1 with TRBJ2-2; D ambiguous. The V gene lost 1 base and the J gene lost 4 bases, with 14 bases spanning the gap. In germline, CDR1 is SGHRS, CDR2 YFSETQ. The CDR3 extends over 16 amino acids. CDR3: CASSLSESRGTGELFF. DNA for the CDR3: TGCGCCAGCAGCTTGTCGGAGAGCCGTGGCACCGGGGAGCTGTTTTTT.

This clonotype turned up a few times. The chain joins TRBV20-1 to TRBJ2-1, with TRBD1 matching over 9 bases. CDR3 length: 15 residues. Germline assignment: CDR1 DFQATT and CDR2 SNEGSKA (reference sequence). The junction had 8 bases not matched to a gene; V was cut back by 2 bases and J by 6 bases. For the CDR3, the DNA is TGCAGTGCTAGACCGACAGGGGGAGGAGGCAATGAGCAGTTCTTC. Translating it yields CSARPTGGGGNEQFF.

In the case of this clonotype: The germline gene is not matched at one end of the junction; a read error may be the cause. The chain carries TRBV11-2 and TRBJ2-7, with 8 bases fitting TRBD2. CDR3 length equals 14 residues. Germline loops: CDR1 SGHAT, CDR2 FQNNGV. In DNA, the CDR3 is TGTGCCACCAGCTTACAGCGGGGGCCCTACGAGCAGTACTTC. This codes for CATSLQRGPYEQYF.

This clonotype appeared many times. The chain has TRBV7-2 and TRBJ1-1; no definite D call. The length of the CDR3 is 13 residues. Germline values: CDR1 SGHTA, CDR2 FQGNSA. The germline V and J ends were trimmed by 8 bases and 3 bases, with 13 bases remaining between them. The CDR3 DNA reads as TGTGCCAGCCTAATCGGCGTAGACACTGAAGCTTTCTTT. This gives the protein CASLIGVDTEAFF.

This clonotype has only a few counts. The chain combines TRBV7-2 with TRBJ2-7, with a tentative D call TRBD2 (5 bases). This CDR3 spans 14 amino acids. V was clipped by 1 base and J by 2 bases, with 9 bases between them. In germline, CDR1 is SGHTA, CDR2 FQGNSA. Here the CDR3 reads CASSLVRGPYEQYF. The CDR3 DNA reads TGTGCCAGCAGCTTAGTTCGGGGTCCCTACGAGCAGTACTTC. Looking up the rest from reference TRBV7-2 and TRBJ2-7 gives the full variable domain: GAGVSQSPSNKVTEKGKDVELRCDPISGHTALYWYRQSLGQGLEFLIYFQGNSAPDKSGLPSDRFSAERTGGSVSTLTIQRTQQEDSAVYLCASSLVRGPYEQYFGPGTRLTVT.

This clonotype came up a few times. The chain employs TRBV29-1 and TRBJ2-5; D possibly uses TRBD1 or TRBD2 (6 bases each). The V end was cut by 3 bases, the J end by 5 bases, with 13 bases between. Per germline, CDR1 SQVTM and CDR2 ANQGSEA. The CDR3 has 13 amino acids. The CDR3 loop reads CSVESGAGETQYF. DNA of the CDR3: TGCAGCGTTGAGTCGGGGGCGGGGGAGACCCAGTACTTC.

This clonotype turned up a few times. The chain has TRBV10-3 and TRBJ2-7; perhaps TRBD2 as D (6 bases). Trimming stripped 3 bases from V and 3 bases from J, with 9 bases between. This CDR3 is 13 amino acids long. Germline CDR1 ENHRY, CDR2 SYGVKD. The CDR3 nucleotides read TGTGCCATCAGTGATTCGGGGGACTACGAGCAGTACTTC. This codes for CAISDSGDYEQYF.

CDR3 bases: TGTGCCAGCAGTTACGTAGGGGCAGTGTACCAAGAGACCCAGTACTTC. The encoded protein is CASSYVGAVYQETQYF. The chain is built from TRBV6-2 or TRBV6-3 and TRBJ2-5; weak D call: TRBD1 (5 bases). CDR1 is MNHEY, CDR2 SVGEGT, per germline. This CDR3 has 16 amino acids. Trimming shortened V by 2 bases and J by 0 bases, and 13 bases separated the two germline ends.

This clonotype appeared many times. V usage is TRBV28 and J usage is TRBJ1-6; D not resolved. CDR1 is MDHEN, CDR2 SYDVKM, per germline. The CDR3 is 15 residues long. Trimming pared 2 bases from V and 4 bases from J, leaving 9 bases between. The CDR3 spells CASSLRAPYNSPLHF. The CDR3 nucleotides are TGTGCCAGCAGTTTACGGGCTCCTTATAATTCACCCCTCCACTTT.

The chain recombines TRBV6-5 with TRBJ1-1; D gene ambiguous. Germline CDR1 reads MNHEY; CDR2 reads SVGAGI. The CDR3 spans 14 residues. With 4 bases removed from V and 4 bases from J, the gap between germline ends came to 13 bases. The CDR3 sequence: CASSLAPPGTEAFF. CDR3 coding DNA: TGTGCCAGCAGTTTGGCCCCCCCGGGCACTGAAGCTTTCTTT.

This chain connects TRBV29-1 to TRBJ2-7; weak D call: TRBD2 (5 bases). Germline CDR1 and CDR2: SQVTM and ANQGSEA. This CDR3 has 13 amino acids. Trimming shortened V by 7 bases and J by 0 bases, and 13 bases separated the two germline ends. CDR3 nucleotides: TGCAGCGCCGGAGGTTCTAGCTCCTACGAGCAGTACTTC. This encodes CSAGGSSSYEQYF.

The chain couples TRBV6-5 to TRBJ2-3; no clear D. CDR3 length: 16 residues. The germline gives CDR1 MNHEY, CDR2 SVGAGI. Trimming took 0 bases from V and 0 from J, leaving 10 bases between them. CDR3 in amino acids: CASSYSYGPSTDTQYF. The DNA for the CDR3 is TGTGCCAGCAGTTACTCATACGGGCCCAGCACAGATACGCAGTATTTT.

The chain employs TRBV10-3 and TRBJ1-5; possibly TRBD1 for D (5 bases). The CDR3 has 14 amino acids. CDR1 and CDR2 (germline): ENHRY, SYGVKD. V was clipped by 8 bases and J by 1 base, with 12 bases between them. CDR3 sequence reads: CAIGLRGSNQPQHF. In DNA, the CDR3 is TGTGCCATCGGCCTTAGGGGAAGCAATCAGCCCCAGCATTTT.

This clonotype was picked up a small number of times. The chain couples TRBV20-1 to TRBJ1-1; 10 bases agree with TRBD1. This CDR3 contains 14 residues. V dropped 4 bases and J dropped 3; count of bases not matched to a gene: 5. Germline CDR1 is DFQATT and CDR2 is SNEGSKA (reference sequence). This chain's CDR3 is CSANGQGGDTEAFF. The CDR3, as DNA: TGCAGTGCTAACGGACAGGGGGGTGACACTGAAGCTTTCTTT.

This clonotype was recorded a few times. The J gene is TRBJ2-2, the V gene TRBV15; 7 bases are shared with TRBD1. This CDR3 has 15 residues. The V segment lost 1 base and the J segment 7 bases; nucleotides outside the gene matches: 6. The germline V gene has CDR1 LNHNV and CDR2 YYDKDF (reference sequence). DNA for the CDR3: TGTGCCACCAGCAGAGGACAGGGATCGGGCGGGGAGCTGTTTTTT. This codes for CATSRGQGSGGELFF.